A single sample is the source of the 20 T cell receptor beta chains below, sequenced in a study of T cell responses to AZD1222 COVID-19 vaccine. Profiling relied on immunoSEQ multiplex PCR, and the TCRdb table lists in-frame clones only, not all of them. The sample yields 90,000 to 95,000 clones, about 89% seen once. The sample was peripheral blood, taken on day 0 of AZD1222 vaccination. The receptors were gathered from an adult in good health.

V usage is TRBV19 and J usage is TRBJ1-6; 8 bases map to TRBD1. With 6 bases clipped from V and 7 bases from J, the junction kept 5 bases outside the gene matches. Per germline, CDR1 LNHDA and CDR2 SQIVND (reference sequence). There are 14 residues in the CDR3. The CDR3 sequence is CASSRRTGNSPLHF. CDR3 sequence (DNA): TGTGCCAGTAGCCGGCGGACAGGGAATTCACCCCTCCACTTT.

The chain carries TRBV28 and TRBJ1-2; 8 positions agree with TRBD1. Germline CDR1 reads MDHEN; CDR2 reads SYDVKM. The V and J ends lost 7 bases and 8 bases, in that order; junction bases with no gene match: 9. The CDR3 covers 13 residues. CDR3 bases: TGTGCCAGCACCACCGACAGGGGTCGAGGCTACACCTTC. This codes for CASTTDRGRGYTF.

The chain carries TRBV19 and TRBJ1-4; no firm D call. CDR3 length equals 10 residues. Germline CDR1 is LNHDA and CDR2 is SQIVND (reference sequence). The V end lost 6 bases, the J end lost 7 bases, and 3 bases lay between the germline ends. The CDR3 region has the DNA TGTGCCAGTAGGGGTGAAAAACTGTTTTTT. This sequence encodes CASRGEKLFF.

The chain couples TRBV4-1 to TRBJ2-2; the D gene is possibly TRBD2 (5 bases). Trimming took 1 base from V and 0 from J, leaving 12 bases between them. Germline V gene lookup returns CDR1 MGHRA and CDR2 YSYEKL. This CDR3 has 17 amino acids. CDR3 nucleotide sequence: TGCGCCAGCAGCCAAGGGCGCGGGCGGACGAACACCGGGGAGCTGTTTTTT. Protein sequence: CASSQGRGRTNTGELFF.

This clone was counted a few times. The CDR3 spells CASKATVLSGYTF. The CDR3 DNA follows: TGTGCCAGTAAGGCCACAGTCCTTTCGGGCTACACCTTC. The chain joins TRBV19 to TRBJ1-2; D is uncertain. The germline gives CDR1 LNHDA, CDR2 SQIVND (reference sequence). This CDR3 is built from 13 residues. Trimming removed 7 bases from V and 8 bases from J, with 17 bases in between.

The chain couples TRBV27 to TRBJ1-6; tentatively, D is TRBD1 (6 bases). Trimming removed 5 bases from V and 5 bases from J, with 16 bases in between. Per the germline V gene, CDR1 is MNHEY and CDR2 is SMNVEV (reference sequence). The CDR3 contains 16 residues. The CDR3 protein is CASSIYRTEDNSPLHF. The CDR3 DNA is TGTGCCAGCAGTATATATCGGACAGAAGATAATTCACCCCTCCACTTT.

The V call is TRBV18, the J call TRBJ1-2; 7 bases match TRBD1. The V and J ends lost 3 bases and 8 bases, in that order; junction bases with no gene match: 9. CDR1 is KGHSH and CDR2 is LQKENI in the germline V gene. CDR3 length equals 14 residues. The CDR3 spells CASSPRDSGRGYTF. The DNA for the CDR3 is TGTGCCAGCTCACCCCGGGACAGCGGGAGAGGCTACACCTTC.

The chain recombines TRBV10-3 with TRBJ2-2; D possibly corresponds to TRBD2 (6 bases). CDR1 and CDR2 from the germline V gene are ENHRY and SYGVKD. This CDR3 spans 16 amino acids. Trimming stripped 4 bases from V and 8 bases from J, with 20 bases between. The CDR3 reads CAISAQTGGRAGELFF. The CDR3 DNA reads TGTGCCATCAGTGCCCAAACCGGGGGAAGGGCGGGGGAGCTGTTTTTT.

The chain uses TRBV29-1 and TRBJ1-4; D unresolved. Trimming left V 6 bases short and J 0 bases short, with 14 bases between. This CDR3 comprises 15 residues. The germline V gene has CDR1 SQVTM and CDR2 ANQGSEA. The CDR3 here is CSVEGPGATNEKLFF. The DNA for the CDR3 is TGCAGCGTCGAGGGCCCCGGAGCAACTAATGAAAAACTGTTTTTT.

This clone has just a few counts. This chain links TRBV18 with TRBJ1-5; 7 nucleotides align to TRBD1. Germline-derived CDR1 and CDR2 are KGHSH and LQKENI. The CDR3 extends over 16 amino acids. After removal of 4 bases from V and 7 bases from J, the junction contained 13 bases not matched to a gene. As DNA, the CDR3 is TGTGCCAGCTCACTCGACAGGGACAGAAAGAAGCAGCCCCAGCATTTT. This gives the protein CASSLDRDRKKQPQHF. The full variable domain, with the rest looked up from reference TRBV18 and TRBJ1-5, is NAGVMQNPRHLVRRRGQEARLRCSPMKGHSHVYWYRQLPEEGLKFMVYLQKENIIDESGMPKERFSAEFPKEGPSILRIQQVVRGDSAAYFCASSLDRDRKKQPQHFGDGTRLSIL.

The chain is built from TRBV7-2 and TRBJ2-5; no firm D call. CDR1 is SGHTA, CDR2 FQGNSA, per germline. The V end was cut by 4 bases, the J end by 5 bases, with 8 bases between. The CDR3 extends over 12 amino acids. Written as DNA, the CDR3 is TGTGCCAGCAGCTCCACTAAGGAGACCCAGTACTTC. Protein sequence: CASSSTKETQYF.

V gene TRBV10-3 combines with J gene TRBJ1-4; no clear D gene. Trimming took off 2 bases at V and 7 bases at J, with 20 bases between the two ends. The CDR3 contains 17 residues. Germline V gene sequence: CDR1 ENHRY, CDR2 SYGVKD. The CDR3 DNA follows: TGTGCCATCAGTGAGATGCCAACTTCGGATACCGGTGAAAAACTGTTTTTT. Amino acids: CAISEMPTSDTGEKLFF.

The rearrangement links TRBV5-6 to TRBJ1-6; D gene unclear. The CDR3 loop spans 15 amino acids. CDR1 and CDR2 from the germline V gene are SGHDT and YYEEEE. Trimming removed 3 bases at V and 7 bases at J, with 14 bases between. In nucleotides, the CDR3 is TGTGCCAGCAGCTCCCGGAGGGCCAGAAATTCACCCCTCCACTTT. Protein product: CASSSRRARNSPLHF.

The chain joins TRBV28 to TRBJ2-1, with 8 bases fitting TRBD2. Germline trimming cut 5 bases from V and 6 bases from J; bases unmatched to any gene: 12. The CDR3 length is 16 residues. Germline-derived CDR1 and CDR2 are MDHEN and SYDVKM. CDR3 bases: TGTGCCAGCAGTCCCCCCCAAGCGGGAGTAGGCAATGAGCAGTTCTTC. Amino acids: CASSPPQAGVGNEQFF.

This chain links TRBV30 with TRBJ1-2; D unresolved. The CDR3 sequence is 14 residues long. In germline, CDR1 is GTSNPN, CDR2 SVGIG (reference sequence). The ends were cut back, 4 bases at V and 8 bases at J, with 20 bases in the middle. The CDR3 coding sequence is TGTGCCTGGACCTTAGAGGTCGTTATCAGCGGCTACACCTTC. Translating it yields CAWTLEVVISGYTF.

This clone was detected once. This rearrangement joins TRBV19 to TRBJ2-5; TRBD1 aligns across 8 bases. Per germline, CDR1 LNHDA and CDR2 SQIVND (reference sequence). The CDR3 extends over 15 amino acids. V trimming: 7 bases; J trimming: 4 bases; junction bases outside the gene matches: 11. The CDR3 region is CASTPSQGARETQYF. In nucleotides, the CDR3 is TGTGCCAGTACGCCCAGCCAGGGGGCACGAGAGACCCAGTACTTC.

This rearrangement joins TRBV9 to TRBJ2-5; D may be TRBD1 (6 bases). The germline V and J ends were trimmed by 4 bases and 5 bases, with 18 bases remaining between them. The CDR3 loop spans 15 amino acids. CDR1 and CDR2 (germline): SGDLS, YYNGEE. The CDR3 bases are TGTGCCAGCAGCCCCATAGGCAGCCAGGGGGAGACCCAGTACTTC. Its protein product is CASSPIGSQGETQYF. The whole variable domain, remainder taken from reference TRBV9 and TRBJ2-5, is DSGVTQTPKHLITATGQRVTLRCSPRSGDLSVYWYQQSLDQGLQFLIQYYNGEERAKGNILERFSAQQFPDLHSELNLSSLELGDSALYFCASSPIGSQGETQYFGPGTRLLVL.

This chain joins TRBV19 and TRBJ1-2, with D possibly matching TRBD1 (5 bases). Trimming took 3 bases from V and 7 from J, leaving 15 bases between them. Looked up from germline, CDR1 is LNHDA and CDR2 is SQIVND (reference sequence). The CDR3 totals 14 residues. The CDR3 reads CASSMGQGPSGYTF. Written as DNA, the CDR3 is TGTGCCAGTAGTATGGGTCAGGGACCTAGTGGCTACACCTTC. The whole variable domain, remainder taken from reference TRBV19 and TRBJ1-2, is DGGITQSPKYLFRKEGQNVTLSCEQNLNHDAMYWYRQDPGQGLRLIYYSQIVNDFQKGDIAEGYSVSREKKESFPLTVTSAQKNPTAFYLCASSMGQGPSGYTFGSGTRLTVV.

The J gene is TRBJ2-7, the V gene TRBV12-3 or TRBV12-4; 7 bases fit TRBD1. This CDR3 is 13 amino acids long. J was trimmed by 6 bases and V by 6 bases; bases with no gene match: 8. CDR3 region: CASRRGQIGEQYF. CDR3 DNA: TGTGCCAGCAGAAGGGGGCAAATCGGCGAGCAGTACTTC.

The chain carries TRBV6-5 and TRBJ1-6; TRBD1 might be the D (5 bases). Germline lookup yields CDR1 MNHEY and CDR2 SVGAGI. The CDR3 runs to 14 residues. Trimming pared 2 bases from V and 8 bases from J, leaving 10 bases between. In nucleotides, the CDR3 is TGTGCCAGCAGTTACGCCCGACAGTATTCACCCCTCCACTTT. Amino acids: CASSYARQYSPLHF.